This T cell receptor (beta chain) comes out of a study of blood T cell repertoires in COVID-19. Study-level background: The study drew acute and convalescent COVID-19 samples from the United States, Italy and Spain. Sources were T cells, B-cell-depleted T cells, or PBMCs; the material itself was cDNA or gDNA.

In germline, CDR1 is SGHKS, CDR2 YYEKEE (reference sequence). The CDR3 has 17 amino acids. After removal of 4 bases from V and 5 bases from J, the junction contained 16 bases not matched to a gene. Under the authors' procedure: Amplification of reference gene primers was used by the study to estimate nucleated cell counts. The data were produced by immunoSEQ multiplex PCR, yet TCRdb's version contains in-frame clones alone and is incomplete. That table furnishes V, J and clone size, whereas the DNA furnished D and trimming. The sample has about 68,000 clones, 75% to 90% seen once. The sample was peripheral blood. The source is a human donor in a cohort sampled during active COVID-19. V and J are TRBV5-5 and TRBJ2-5, with 8 bases fitting TRBD2. CDR3 nucleotides: TGTGCCAGCAGCCAACCCCAACTCGGGGGGGTCGATGAGACCCAGTACTTC. It codes for CASSQPQLGGVDETQYF. The complete variable domain, with remaining parts taken from reference TRBV5-5 and TRBJ2-5, reads DAGVTQSPTHLIKTRGQQVTLRCSPISGHKSVSWYQQVLGQGPQFIFQYYEKEERGRGNFPDRFSARQFPNYSSELNVNALLLGDSALYLCASSQPQLGGVDETQYFGPGTRLLVL.